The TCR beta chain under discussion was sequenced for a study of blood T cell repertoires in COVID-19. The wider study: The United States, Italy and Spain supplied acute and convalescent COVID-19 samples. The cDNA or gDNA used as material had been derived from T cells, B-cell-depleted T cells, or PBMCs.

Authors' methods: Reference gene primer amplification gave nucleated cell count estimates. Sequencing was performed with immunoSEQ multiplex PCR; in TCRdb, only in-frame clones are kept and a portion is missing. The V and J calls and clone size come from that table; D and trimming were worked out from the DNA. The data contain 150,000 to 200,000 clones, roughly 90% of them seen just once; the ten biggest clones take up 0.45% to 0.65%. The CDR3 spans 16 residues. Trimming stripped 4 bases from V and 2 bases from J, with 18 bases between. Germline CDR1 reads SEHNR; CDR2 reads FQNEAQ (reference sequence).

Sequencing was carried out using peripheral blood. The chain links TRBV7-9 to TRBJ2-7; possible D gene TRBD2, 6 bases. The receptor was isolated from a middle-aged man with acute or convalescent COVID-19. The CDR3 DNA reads TGTGCCAGCAGCTCACCCGGGACTCCCCGGGCCTACGAGCAGTACTTC. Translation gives CASSSPGTPRAYEQYF.